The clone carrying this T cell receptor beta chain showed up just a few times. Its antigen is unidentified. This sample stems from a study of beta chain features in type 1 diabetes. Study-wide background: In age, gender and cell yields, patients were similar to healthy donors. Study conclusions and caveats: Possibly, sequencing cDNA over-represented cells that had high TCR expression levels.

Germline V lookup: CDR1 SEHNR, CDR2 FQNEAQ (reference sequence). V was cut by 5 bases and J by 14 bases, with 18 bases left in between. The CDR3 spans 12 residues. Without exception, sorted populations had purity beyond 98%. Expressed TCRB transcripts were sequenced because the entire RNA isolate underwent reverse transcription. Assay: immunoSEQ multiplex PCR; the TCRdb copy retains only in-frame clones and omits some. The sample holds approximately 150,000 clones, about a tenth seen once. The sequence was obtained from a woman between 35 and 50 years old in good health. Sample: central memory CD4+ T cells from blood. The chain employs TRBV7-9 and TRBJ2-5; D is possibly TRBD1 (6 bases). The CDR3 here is CASSRDTEFIYF. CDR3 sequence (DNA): TGTGCCAGCAGCCGGGACACAGAATTTATCTACTTC.